The following is a TCR beta chain sequence with its context. The data stem from a study of blood T cells in healthy people across ages. Primed by a sample-barcoded 5' primer and a J-beta primer mix, a second PCR proceeded for about 6 to 12 cycles. TCRdb reprocessed the 5' RACE reads with MiXCR, giving one entry per CDR3 protein. The sample lists hundreds of thousands of distinct CDR3 sequences; 45% to 70% were seen once. This CDR3 comprises 14 residues. V was clipped by 5 bases and J by 0 bases, with 11 bases between them. CDR1 is SEHNR, CDR2 FQNEAQ, per germline (reference sequence). The TCR sequence derives from a man in his forties in good health. This chain uses TRBV7-9 with TRBJ2-7; perhaps TRBD2 as D (5 bases). What was sequenced was blood. DNA of the CDR3: TGTGCCAGCAGCCAAGCGGATCGCTCCTACGAGCAGTACTTC. This encodes CASSQADRSYEQYF. Together with reference TRBV7-9 and TRBJ2-7, the CDR3 gives the full variable domain: DTGVSQNPRHKITKRGQNVTFRCDPISEHNRLYWYRQTLGQGPEFLTYFQNEAQLEKSRLLSDRFSAERPKGSFSTLEIQRTEQGDSAMYLCASSQADRSYEQYFGPGTRLTVT.